Each of the 2 T cell receptor beta chains below was sequenced from the same sample in a study of blood T cell repertoires in COVID-19. TCRdb's table, derived via immunoSEQ multiplex PCR, lists solely in-frame clones and lacks some. The sample contains more than 95,000 clones, roughly 85% of which appear only once. The material sequenced was peripheral blood. All receptors come from a man at least 80 years old with active or convalescent COVID-19.

The CDR3 loop reads CASSLTGTGNTIYF. DNA of the CDR3: TGTGCCAGCAGCTTGACGGGGACTGGAAACACCATATATTTT. The rearrangement links TRBV5-6 to TRBJ1-3; D gene unclear. Germline V gives CDR1 SGHDT, CDR2 YYEEEE. This CDR3 contains 14 residues. Trimming removed 1 base at V and 2 bases at J, with 7 bases between.

The chain has TRBV28 and TRBJ1-2; the match to TRBD1 covers 7 bases. The CDR3 spans 16 residues. V lost 1 base to trimming and J lost 3 bases; unmatched junction nucleotides: 8. Germline assignment: CDR1 MDHEN and CDR2 SYDVKM. The CDR3 DNA follows: TGTGCCAGCAGTTTATCGGCAGGGGGGTTGGACTATGGCTACACCTTC. This encodes CASSLSAGGLDYGYTF.